This record covers a single T cell receptor beta chain. Its target is unknown. V lost 6 bases to trimming and J lost 6 bases; unmatched junction nucleotides: 7. The CDR3 has 13 amino acids. The germline CDR1 and CDR2 sequences are MNHNY and SVGAGI (reference sequence). The data were obtained in a study of regulatory T cells. Study-level results: Hydrophobic residues at CDR3 positions 6 and 7 were enriched in conventional CD4+ T cells of CD3G-deficient patients.

Primers: 52 TRBV forward and 13 TRBJ reverse. TCRdb's copy holds only in-frame clones and misses some; the assay was immunoSEQ multiplex PCR. Seen here are around 32,000 clones, 85% to 95% observed once, and the top ten hold about 1.6%. The sample comprised conventional CD4+ T cells sorted from blood. This TCR was recovered from a person aged 18-30 years with CD3G deficiency. The chain couples TRBV6-6 to TRBJ1-2; 7 nucleotides match TRBD1. For the CDR3, the DNA is TGTGCCAGCAGCGGGACAGCGAAACATGGCTACACCTTC. Its protein is CASSGTAKHGYTF.